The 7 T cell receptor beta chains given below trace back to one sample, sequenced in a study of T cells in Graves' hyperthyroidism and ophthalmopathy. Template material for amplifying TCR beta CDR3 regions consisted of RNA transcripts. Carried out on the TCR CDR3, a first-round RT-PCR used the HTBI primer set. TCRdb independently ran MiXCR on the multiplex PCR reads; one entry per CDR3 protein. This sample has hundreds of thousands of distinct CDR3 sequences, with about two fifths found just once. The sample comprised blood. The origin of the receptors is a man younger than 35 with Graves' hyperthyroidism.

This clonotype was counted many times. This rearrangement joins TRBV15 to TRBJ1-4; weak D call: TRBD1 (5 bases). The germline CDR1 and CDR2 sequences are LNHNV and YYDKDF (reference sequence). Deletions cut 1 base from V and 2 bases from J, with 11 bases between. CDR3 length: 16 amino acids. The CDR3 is CATSRVGPATNEKLFF. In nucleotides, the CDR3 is TGTGCCACCAGCAGAGTGGGGCCGGCGACTAATGAAAAACTGTTTTTT. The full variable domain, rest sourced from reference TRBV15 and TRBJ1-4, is DAMVIQNPRYQVTQFGKPVTLSCSQTLNHNVMYWYQQKSSQAPKLLFHYYDKDFNNEADTPDNFQSRRPNTSFCFLDIRSPGLGDTAMYLCATSRVGPATNEKLFFGSGTQLSVL.

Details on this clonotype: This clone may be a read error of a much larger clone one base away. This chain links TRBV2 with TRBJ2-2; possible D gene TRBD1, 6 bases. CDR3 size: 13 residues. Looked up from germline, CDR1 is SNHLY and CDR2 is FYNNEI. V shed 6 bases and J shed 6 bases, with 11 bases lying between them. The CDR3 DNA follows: TGTGCCAGCAGCAAAGAGGGGGCCGGGGAGCTGTTTTTT. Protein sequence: CASSKEGAGELFF. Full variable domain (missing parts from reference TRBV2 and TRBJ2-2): EPEVTQTPSHQVTQMGQEVILRCVPISNHLYFYWYRQILGQKVEFLVSFYNNEISEKSEIFDDQFSVERPDGSNFTLKIRSTKLEDSAMYFCASSKEGAGELFFGEGSRLTVL.

The CDR3 DNA follows: TGTGCCACCAGCAGAGATGGGCAGGGGAACACTGAAGCTTTCTTT. Its protein is CATSRDGQGNTEAFF. V usage is TRBV15 and J usage is TRBJ1-1, with D possibly TRBD1 on 5 matching bases. Germline lookup yields CDR1 LNHNV and CDR2 YYDKDF (reference sequence). This CDR3 is built from 15 residues. V gave up 0 bases and J gave up 1 base, with 9 bases separating them.

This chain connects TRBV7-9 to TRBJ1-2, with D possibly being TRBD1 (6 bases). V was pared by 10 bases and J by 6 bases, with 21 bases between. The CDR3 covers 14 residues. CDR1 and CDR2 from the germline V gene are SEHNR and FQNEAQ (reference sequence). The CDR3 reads CATDPLGRGHGYTF. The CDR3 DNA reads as TGTGCCACGGACCCACTAGGCAGGGGTCATGGCTACACCTTC.

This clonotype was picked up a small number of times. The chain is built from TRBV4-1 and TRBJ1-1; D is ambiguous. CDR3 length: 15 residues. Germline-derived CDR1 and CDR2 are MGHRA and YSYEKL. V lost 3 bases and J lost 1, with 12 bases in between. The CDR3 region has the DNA TGCGCCAGCAGCCACAGCCCGGACGGGAACACTGAAGCTTTCTTT. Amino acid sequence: CASSHSPDGNTEAFF.

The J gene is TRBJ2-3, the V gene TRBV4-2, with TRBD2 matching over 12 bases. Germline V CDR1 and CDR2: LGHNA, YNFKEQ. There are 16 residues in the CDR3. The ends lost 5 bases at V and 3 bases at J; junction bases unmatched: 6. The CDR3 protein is CASSWRLAGATDTQYF. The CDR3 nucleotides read TGTGCCAGCAGCTGGAGACTAGCGGGGGCTACAGATACGCAGTATTTT.

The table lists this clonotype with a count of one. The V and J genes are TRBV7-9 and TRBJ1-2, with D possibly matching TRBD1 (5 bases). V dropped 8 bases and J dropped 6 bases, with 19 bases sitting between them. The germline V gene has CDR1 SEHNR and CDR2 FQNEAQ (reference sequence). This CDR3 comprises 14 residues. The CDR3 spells CASPGTHRRDGYTF. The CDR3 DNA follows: TGTGCCAGCCCCGGGACTCACAGGAGGGATGGCTACACCTTC.